Listed below are T cell receptor beta chains from one sample, sequenced in a study of blood T cell repertoires in COVID-19. TCRdb's copy holds only in-frame clones and misses some; the assay was immunoSEQ multiplex PCR. The data contain tens of thousands of clones, roughly 74% of them singletons. Sequenced sample: peripheral blood. The receptors derive from an older man with acute or convalescent COVID-19. The CDR3 runs from the conserved cysteine through the conserved F or W. D genes are given only for firm matches. Only part of the rows carry a size: once, few, many, or a class if the clone is expanded.

CDR3aa: CASSQRTGGQTQYF
CDR3nt: TGTGCCAGCAGCCAAAGGACAGGGGGGCAGACCCAGTACTTC
len: 14
j_gene: TRBJ2-5
abundance: few
v_gene: TRBV7-2
d_gene: TRBD1

CDR3aa: CASSLGGPQDTQYF
CDR3nt: TGTGCCAGCAGCTTAGGGGGCCCACAAGATACGCAGTATTTT
len: 14
j_gene: TRBJ2-3
abundance: NA
v_gene: TRBV7-3
d_gene: NA

CDR3aa: CASSYFPVTEAFF
CDR3nt: TGTGCCAGCAGTTACTTCCCGGTCACTGAAGCTTTCTTT
len: 13
j_gene: TRBJ1-1
abundance: once
v_gene: TRBV6-2/TRBV6-3
d_gene: NA

CDR3aa: CASSPSGLAGEGETQYF
CDR3nt: TGTGCCAGCAGCCCAAGTGGACTAGCGGGAGAAGGAGAGACCCAGTACTTC
len: 17
j_gene: TRBJ2-5
abundance: few
v_gene: TRBV7-2
d_gene: TRBD2

CDR3aa: CASRILAGGTDTQYF
CDR3nt: TGTGCAAGTCGCATATTAGCGGGCGGCACAGATACGCAGTATTTT
len: 15
j_gene: TRBJ2-3
abundance: NA
v_gene: TRBV12-2
d_gene: NA

CDR3aa: CASSPPTRFYGYTF
CDR3nt: TGTGCCAGCAGTCCCCCCACGCGGTTCTATGGCTACACCTTC
len: 14
j_gene: TRBJ1-2
abundance: NA
v_gene: TRBV6-2/TRBV6-3
d_gene: NA

CDR3aa: CASSDTPGSQRYEQYF
CDR3nt: TGTGCCAGCAGCGACACACCGGGAAGTCAACGCTACGAGCAGTACTTC
len: 16
j_gene: TRBJ2-7
abundance: NA
v_gene: TRBV28
d_gene: NA

CDR3aa: CASSLAGGPGELFF
CDR3nt: TGTGCCAGCAGCTTGGCGGGAGGGCCCGGGGAGCTGTTTTTT
len: 14
j_gene: TRBJ2-2
abundance: NA
v_gene: TRBV5-5
d_gene: TRBD2

CDR3aa: CASSLKDGTSFRQYF
CDR3nt: TGTGCCAGCAGTTTAAAGGACGGGACTAGCTTTCGGCAGTACTTC
len: 15
j_gene: TRBJ2-7
abundance: once
v_gene: TRBV27
d_gene: TRBD2

CDR3aa: CASVPGQNQPQHF
CDR3nt: TGTGCCAGCGTTCCGGGACAGAATCAGCCCCAGCATTTT
len: 13
j_gene: TRBJ1-5
abundance: NA
v_gene: TRBV6-5
d_gene: TRBD1

CDR3aa: CATASGAYTGELFF
CDR3nt: TGTGCCACGGCTAGCGGGGCCTACACCGGGGAGCTGTTTTTT
len: 14
j_gene: TRBJ2-2
abundance: NA
v_gene: TRBV10-3
d_gene: TRBD2

CDR3aa: CSAGGSGRARDEQYF
CDR3nt: TGCAGTGCTGGTGGGAGCGGGAGGGCCCGGGACGAGCAGTACTTC
len: 15
j_gene: TRBJ2-7
abundance: few
v_gene: TRBV20-1
d_gene: TRBD2

CDR3aa: CASSSSGNQETQYF
CDR3nt: TGTGCCAGCAGCTCCTCCGGGAACCAAGAGACCCAGTACTTC
len: 14
j_gene: TRBJ2-5
abundance: NA
v_gene: TRBV7-7
d_gene: NA

CDR3aa: CASSPPSATYEQYF
CDR3nt: TGCGCCAGCAGCCCCCCCTCAGCGACCTACGAGCAGTACTTC
len: 14
j_gene: TRBJ2-7
abundance: NA
v_gene: TRBV5-1
d_gene: NA

CDR3aa: CASSFDSGVPLGEQFF
CDR3nt: TGTGCCAGCAGCTTCGATAGCGGGGTTCCCCTCGGGGAGCAGTTCTTC
len: 16
j_gene: TRBJ2-1
abundance: once
v_gene: TRBV7-2
d_gene: TRBD2